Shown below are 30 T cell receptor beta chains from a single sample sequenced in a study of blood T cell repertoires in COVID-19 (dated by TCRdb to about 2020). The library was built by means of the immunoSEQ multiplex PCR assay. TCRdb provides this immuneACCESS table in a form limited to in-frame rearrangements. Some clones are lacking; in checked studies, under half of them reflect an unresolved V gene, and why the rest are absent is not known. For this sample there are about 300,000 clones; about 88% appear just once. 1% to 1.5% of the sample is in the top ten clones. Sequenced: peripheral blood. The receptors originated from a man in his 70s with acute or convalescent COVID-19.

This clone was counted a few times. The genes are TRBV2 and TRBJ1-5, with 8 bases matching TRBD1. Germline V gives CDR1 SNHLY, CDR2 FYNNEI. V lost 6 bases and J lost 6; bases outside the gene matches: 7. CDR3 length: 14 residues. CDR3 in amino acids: CASRAGGVGQPQHF. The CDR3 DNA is TGTGCCAGCAGGGCAGGGGGCGTAGGTCAGCCCCAGCATTTT.

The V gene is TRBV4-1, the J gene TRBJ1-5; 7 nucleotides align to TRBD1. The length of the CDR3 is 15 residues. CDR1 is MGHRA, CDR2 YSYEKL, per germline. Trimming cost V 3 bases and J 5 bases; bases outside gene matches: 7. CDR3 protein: CASSHRVQGDQPQHF. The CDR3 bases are TGCGCCAGCAGCCACAGGGTCCAGGGGGATCAGCCCCAGCATTTT.

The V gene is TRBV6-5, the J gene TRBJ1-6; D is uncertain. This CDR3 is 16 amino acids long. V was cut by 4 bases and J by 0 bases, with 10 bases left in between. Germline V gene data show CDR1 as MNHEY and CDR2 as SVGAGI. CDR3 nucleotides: TGTGCCAGCAGTTTCCGGGGAAGCTCCTATAATTCACCCCTCCACTTT. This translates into CASSFRGSSYNSPLHF.

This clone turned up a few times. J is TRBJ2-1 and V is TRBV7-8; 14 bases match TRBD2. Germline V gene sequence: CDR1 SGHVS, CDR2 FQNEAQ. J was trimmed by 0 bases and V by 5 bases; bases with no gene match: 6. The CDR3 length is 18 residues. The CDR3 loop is CASSRTSGGPSSYNEQFF. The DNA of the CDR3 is TGTGCCAGCAGCCGGACTAGCGGGGGGCCCAGCTCCTACAATGAGCAGTTCTTC.

The CDR3 reads CASSFGGAGDTQYF. As DNA, the CDR3 is TGTGCCAGCAGTTTTGGGGGGGCAGGAGATACGCAGTATTTT. V gene TRBV27 combines with J gene TRBJ2-3; TRBD2 might be the D (7 bases). Looked up from germline, CDR1 is MNHEY and CDR2 is SMNVEV (reference sequence). CDR3 size: 14 residues. Trimming took 3 bases from V and 5 from J, leaving 12 bases between them.

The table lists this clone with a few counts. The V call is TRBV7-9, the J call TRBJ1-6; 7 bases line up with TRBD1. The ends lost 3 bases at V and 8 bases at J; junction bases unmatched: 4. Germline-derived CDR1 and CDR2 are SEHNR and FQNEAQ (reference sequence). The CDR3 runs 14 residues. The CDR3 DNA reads TGTGCCAGCAGCTTGACAGGGTCCCATTCACCCCTCCACTTT. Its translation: CASSLTGSHSPLHF.

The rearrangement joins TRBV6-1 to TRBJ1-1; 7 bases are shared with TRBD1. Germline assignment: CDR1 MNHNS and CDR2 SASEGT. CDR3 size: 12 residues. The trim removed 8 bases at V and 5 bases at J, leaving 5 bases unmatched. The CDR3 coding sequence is TGTGCCAGCGAGGGGGCTGGTACTGAAGCTTTCTTT. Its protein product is CASEGAGTEAFF.

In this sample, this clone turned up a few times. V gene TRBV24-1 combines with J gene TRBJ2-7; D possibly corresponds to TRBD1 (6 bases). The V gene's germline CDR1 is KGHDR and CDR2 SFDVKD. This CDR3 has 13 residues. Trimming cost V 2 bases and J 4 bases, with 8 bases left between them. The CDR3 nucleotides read TGTGCCACCAGTGATTCCGACAGGTACGAGCAGTACTTC. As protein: CATSDSDRYEQYF.

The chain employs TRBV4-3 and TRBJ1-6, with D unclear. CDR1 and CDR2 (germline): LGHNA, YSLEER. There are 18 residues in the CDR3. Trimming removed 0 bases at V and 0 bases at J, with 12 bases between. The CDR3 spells CASSQDVGLSSYNSPLHF. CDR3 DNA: TGCGCCAGCAGCCAAGATGTGGGCCTTAGCTCCTATAATTCACCCCTCCACTTT.

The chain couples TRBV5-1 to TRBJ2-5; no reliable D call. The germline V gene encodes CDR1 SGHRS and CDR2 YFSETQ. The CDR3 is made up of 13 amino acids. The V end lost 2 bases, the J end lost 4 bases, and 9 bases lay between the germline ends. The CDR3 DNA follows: TGCGCCAGCAGCTTCGGTACAGCAGAGACCCAGTACTTC. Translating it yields CASSFGTAETQYF.

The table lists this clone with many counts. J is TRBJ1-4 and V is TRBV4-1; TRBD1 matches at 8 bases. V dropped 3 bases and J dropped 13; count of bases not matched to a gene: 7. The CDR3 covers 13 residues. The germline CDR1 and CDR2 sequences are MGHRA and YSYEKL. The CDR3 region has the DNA TGCGCCAGCAGCCAGGAACGGACAGGGAGACTGTTTTTT. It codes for CASSQERTGRLFF.

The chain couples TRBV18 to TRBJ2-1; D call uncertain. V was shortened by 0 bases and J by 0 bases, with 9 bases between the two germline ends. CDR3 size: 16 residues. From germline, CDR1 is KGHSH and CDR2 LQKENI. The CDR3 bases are TGTGCCAGCTCACCACCAAGTTCTAGCTCCTACAATGAGCAGTTCTTC. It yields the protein CASSPPSSSSYNEQFF. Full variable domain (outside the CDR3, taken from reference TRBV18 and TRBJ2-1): NAGVMQNPRHLVRRRGQEARLRCSPMKGHSHVYWYRQLPEEGLKFMVYLQKENIIDESGMPKERFSAEFPKEGPSILRIQQVVRGDSAAYFCASSPPSSSSYNEQFFGPGTRLTVL.

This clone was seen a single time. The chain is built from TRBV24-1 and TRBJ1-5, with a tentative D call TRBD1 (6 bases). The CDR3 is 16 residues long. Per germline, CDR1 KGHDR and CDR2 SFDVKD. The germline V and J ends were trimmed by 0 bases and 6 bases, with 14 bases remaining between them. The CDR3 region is CATSDLEQGGGQPQHF. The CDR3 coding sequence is TGTGCCACCAGTGATTTGGAGCAGGGAGGGGGTCAGCCCCAGCATTTT.

This chain's CDR3 is CASSPLSGTSTDTQYF. The CDR3 region has the DNA TGTGCCAGCAGCCCCCTAAGCGGGACTAGCACAGATACGCAGTATTTT. The chain recombines TRBV9 with TRBJ2-3; TRBD2 agrees at 7 bases. With V trimmed by 4 bases and J by 0 bases, 8 bases remained unmatched. Germline loops: CDR1 SGDLS, CDR2 YYNGEE. There are 16 residues in the CDR3. Based on the CDR3 plus reference TRBV9 and TRBJ2-3, the full variable domain is DSGVTQTPKHLITATGQRVTLRCSPRSGDLSVYWYQQSLDQGLQFLIQYYNGEERAKGNILERFSAQQFPDLHSELNLSSLELGDSALYFCASSPLSGTSTDTQYFGPGTRLTVL.

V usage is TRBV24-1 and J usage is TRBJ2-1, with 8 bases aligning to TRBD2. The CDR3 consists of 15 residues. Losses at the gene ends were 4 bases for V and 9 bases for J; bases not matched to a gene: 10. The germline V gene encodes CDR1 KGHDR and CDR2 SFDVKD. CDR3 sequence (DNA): TGTGCCACCAGTGAGCCGACCAGCGGGAGTAGTGAGCAGTTCTTC. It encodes CATSEPTSGSSEQFF.

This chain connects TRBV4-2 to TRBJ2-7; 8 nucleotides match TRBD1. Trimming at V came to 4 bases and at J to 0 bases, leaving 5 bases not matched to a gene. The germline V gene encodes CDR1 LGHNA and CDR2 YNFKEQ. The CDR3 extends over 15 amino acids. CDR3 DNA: TGTGCCAGCAGCCCGCGACAGGGGAGCTCCTACGAGCAGTACTTC. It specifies CASSPRQGSSYEQYF.

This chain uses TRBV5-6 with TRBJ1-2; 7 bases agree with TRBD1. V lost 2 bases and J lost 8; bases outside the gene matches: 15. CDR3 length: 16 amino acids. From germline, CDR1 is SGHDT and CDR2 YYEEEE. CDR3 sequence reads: CASSLFRGETGTGYTF. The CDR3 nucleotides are TGTGCCAGCAGCTTATTTAGGGGCGAGACAGGGACCGGCTACACCTTC.

The CDR3 region is CATSRDSGVGELFF. CDR3 coding DNA: TGTGCCACCAGCAGAGATTCGGGGGTAGGGGAGCTGTTTTTT. V gene TRBV15 combines with J gene TRBJ2-2; a possible D gene is TRBD2 (6 bases). CDR3 length equals 14 residues. Germline assignment: CDR1 LNHNV and CDR2 YYDKDF (reference sequence). V lost 0 bases to trimming and J lost 8 bases, with 10 bases between them.

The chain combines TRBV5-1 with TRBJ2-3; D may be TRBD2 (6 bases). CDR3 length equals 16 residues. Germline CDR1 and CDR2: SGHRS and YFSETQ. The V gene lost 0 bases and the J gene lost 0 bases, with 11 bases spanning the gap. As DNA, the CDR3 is TGCGCCAGCAGCTTGGGGGGGGTCGCTAGCACAGATACGCAGTATTTT. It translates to CASSLGGVASTDTQYF.

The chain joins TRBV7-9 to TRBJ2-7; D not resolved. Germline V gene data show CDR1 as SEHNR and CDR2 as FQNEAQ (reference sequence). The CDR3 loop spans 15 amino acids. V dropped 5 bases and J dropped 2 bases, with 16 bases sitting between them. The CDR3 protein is CASSHSARAAYEQYF. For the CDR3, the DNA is TGTGCCAGCAGCCATTCCGCTAGAGCAGCCTACGAGCAGTACTTC.

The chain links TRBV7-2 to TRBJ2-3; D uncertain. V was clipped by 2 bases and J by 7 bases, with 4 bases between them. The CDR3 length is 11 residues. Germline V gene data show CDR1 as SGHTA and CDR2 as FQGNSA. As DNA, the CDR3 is TGTGCCAGCAGCTTAACACATACGCAGTATTTT. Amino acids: CASSLTHTQYF.

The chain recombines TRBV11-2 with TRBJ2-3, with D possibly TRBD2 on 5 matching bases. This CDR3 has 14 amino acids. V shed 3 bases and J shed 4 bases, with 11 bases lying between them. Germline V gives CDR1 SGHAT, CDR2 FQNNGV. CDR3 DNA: TGTGCCAGCAGCTTGGCGCGGGCAGCAGATACGCAGTATTTT. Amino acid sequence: CASSLARAADTQYF.

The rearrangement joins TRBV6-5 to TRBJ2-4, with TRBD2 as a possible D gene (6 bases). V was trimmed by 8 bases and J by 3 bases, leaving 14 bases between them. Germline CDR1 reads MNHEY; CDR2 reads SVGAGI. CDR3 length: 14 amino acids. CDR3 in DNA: TGTGCCAGCGTCGCGGGGACTGTCAAAAACATTCAGTACTTC. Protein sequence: CASVAGTVKNIQYF.

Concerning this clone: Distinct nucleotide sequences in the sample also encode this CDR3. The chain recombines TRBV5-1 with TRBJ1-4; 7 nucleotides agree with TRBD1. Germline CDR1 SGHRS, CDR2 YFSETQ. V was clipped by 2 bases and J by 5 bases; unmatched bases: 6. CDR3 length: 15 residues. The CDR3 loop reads CASSLAGTENEKLFF. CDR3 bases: TGCGCCAGCAGCTTAGCCGGGACAGAGAATGAAAAACTGTTTTTT.

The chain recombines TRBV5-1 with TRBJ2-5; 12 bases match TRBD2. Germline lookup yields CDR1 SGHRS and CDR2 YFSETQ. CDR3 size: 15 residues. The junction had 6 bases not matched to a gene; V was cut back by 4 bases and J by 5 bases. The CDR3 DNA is TGCGCCAGCAGCACCGGACTAGCGGGGTGGGAGACCCAGTACTTC. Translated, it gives CASSTGLAGWETQYF.

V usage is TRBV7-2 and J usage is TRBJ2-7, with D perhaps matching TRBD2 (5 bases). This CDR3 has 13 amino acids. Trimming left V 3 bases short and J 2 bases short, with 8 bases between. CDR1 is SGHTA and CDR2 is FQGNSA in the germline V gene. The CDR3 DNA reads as TGTGCCAGCAGCTTGGACTTTCCCTACGAGCAGTACTTC. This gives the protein CASSLDFPYEQYF.

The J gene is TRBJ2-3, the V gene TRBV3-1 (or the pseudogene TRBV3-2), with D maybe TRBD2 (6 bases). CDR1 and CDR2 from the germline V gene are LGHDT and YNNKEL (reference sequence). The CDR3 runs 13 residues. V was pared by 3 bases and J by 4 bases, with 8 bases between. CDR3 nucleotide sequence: TGTGCCAGCAGCCAGCGGGGATCAGATACGCAGTATTTT. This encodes CASSQRGSDTQYF.

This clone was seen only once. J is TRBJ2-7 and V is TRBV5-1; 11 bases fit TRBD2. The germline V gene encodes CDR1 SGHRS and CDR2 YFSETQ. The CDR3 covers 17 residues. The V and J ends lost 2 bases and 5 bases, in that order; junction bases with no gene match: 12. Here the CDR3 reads CASSFPGGLAGGNEQYF. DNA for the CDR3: TGCGCCAGCAGCTTCCCCGGCGGACTAGCGGGCGGCAACGAGCAGTACTTC.

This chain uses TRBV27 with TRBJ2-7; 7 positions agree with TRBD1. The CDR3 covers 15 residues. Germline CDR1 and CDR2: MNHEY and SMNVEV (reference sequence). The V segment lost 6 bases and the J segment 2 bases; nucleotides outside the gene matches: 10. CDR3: CASSSRQGRTYEQYF. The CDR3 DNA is TGTGCCAGCAGCTCCCGACAGGGTAGGACCTACGAGCAGTACTTC.

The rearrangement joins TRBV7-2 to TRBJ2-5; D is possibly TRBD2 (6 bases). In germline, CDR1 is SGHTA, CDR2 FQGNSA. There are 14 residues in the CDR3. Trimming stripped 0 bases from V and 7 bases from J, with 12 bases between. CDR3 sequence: CASSLAARDGTQYF. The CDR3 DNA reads TGTGCCAGCAGCTTAGCGGCGCGGGACGGGACCCAGTACTTC. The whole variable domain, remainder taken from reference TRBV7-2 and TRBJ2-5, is GAGVSQSPSNKVTEKGKDVELRCDPISGHTALYWYRQSLGQGLEFLIYFQGNSAPDKSGLPSDRFSAERTGGSVSTLTIQRTQQEDSAVYLCASSLAARDGTQYFGPGTRLLVL.